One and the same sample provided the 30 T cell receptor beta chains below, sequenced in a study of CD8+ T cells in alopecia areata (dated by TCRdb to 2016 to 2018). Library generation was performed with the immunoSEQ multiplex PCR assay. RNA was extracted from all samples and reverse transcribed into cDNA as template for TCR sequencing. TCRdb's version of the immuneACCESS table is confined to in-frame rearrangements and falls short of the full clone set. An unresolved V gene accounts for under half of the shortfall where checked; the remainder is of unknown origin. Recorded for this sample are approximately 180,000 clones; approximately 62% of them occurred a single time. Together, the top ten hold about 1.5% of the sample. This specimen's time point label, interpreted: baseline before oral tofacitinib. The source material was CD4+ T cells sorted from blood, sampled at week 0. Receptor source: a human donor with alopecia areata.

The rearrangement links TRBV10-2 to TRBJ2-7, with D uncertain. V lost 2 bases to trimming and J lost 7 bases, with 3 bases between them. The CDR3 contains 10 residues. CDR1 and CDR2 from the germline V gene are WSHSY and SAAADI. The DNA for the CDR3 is TGCGCCAGCAGTGAGAATGAGCAGTACTTC. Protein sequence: CASSENEQYF.

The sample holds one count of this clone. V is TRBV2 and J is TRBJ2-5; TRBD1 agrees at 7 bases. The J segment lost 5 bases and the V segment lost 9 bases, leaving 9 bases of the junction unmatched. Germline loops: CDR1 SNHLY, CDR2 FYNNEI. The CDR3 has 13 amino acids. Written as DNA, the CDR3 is TGTGCCAGTGGTCCGACAGGGCGGGAGACCCAGTACTTC. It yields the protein CASGPTGRETQYF.

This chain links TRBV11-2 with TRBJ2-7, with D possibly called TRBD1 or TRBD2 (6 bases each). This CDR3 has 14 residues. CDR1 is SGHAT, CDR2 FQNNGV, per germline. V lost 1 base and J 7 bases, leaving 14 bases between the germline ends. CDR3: CASSLVRGAGEQYF. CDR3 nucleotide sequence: TGTGCCAGCAGCTTAGTGAGGGGGGCAGGTGAGCAGTACTTC.

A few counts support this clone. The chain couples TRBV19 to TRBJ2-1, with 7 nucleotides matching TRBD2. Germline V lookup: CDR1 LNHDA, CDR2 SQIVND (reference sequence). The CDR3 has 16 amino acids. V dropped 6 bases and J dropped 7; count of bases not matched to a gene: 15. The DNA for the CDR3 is TGTGCCAGTAGCCCCCCTTTCGCGGGGGATTCGAATGAGCAGTTCTTC. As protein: CASSPPFAGDSNEQFF.

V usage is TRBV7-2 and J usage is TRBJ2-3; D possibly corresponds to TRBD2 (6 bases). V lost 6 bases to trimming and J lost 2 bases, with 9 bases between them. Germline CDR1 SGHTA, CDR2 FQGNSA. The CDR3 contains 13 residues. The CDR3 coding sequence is TGTGCCAGCAGTCGGGGGAACACAGATACGCAGTATTTT. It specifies CASSRGNTDTQYF.

DNA of the CDR3: TGCGCCAGCAGCCAAGAAGGCGCGGGGAGCACAGATACGCAGTATTTT. Translated: CASSQEGAGSTDTQYF. V gene TRBV4-3 combines with J gene TRBJ2-3; D might be TRBD2 (6 bases). CDR1 is LGHNA and CDR2 is YSLEER in the germline V gene. This CDR3 is built from 16 residues. The V gene lost 0 bases and the J gene lost 0 bases, with 10 bases spanning the gap.

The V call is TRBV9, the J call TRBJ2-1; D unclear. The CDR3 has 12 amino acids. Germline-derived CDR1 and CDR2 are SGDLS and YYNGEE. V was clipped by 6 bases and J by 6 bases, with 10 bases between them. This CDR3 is CASNRATNEQFF. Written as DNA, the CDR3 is TGTGCCAGCAATCGGGCAACCAATGAGCAGTTCTTC.

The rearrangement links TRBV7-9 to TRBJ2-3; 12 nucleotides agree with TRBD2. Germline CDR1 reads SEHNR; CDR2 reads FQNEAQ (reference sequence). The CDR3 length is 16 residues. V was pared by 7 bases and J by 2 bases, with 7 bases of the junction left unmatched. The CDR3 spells CASITGLAGPTDTQYF. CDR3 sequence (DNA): TGTGCCAGCATCACGGGACTAGCGGGTCCCACAGATACGCAGTATTTT. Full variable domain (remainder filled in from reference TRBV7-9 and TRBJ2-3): DTGVSQNPRHKITKRGQNVTFRCDPISEHNRLYWYRQTLGQGPEFLTYFQNEAQLEKSRLLSDRFSAERPKGSFSTLEIQRTEQGDSAMYLCASITGLAGPTDTQYFGPGTRLTVL.

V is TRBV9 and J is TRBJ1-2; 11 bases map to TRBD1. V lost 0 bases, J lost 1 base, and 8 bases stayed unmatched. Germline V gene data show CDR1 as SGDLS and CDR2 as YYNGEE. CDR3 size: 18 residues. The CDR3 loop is CASSVGLVGTGGNYGYTF. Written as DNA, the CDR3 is TGTGCCAGCAGCGTAGGATTGGTAGGGACAGGGGGTAACTATGGCTACACCTTC.

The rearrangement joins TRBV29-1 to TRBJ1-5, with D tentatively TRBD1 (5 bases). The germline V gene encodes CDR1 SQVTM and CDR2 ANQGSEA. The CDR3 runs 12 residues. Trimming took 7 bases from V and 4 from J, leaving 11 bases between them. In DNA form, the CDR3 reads TGCAGCGCCGGGGCGGCGAATCAGCCCCAGCATTTT. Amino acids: CSAGAANQPQHF. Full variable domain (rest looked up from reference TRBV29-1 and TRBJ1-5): SAVISQKPSRDICQRGTSLTIQCQVDSQVTMMFWYRQQPGQSLTLIATANQGSEATYESGFVIDKFPISRPNLTFSTLTVSNMSPEDSSIYLCSAGAANQPQHFGDGTRLSIL.

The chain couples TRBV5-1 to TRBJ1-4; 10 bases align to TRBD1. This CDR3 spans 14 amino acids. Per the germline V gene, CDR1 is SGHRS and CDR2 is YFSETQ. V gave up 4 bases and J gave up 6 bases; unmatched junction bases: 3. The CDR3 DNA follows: TGCGCCAGCAGCCAGGGACAGGGGCATGAAAAACTGTTTTTT. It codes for CASSQGQGHEKLFF. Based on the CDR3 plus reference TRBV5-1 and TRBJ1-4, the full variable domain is KAGVTQTPRYLIKTRGQQVTLSCSPISGHRSVSWYQQTPGQGLQFLFEYFSETQRNKGNFPGRFSGRQFSNSRSEMNVSTLELGDSALYLCASSQGQGHEKLFFGSGTQLSVL.

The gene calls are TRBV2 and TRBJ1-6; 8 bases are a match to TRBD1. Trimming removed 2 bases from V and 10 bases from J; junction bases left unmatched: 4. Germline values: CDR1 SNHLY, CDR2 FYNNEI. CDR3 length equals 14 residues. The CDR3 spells CASSEQGARSPLHF. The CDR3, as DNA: TGTGCCAGCAGTGAACAGGGGGCAAGGTCACCCCTCCACTTT.

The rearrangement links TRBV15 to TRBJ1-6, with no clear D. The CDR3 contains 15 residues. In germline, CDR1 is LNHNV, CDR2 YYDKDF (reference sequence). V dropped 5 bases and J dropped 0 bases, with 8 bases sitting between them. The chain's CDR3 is CATSPGVSYNSPLHF. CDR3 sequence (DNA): TGTGCCACCAGCCCCGGGGTCTCCTATAATTCACCCCTCCACTTT.

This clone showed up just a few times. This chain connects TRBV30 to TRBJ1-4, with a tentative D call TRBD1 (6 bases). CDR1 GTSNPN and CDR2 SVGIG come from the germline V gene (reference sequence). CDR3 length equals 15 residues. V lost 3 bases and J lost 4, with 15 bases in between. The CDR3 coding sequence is TGTGCCTGGAGAAACTCGGACAGCCTTAATGAAAAACTGTTTTTT. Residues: CAWRNSDSLNEKLFF.

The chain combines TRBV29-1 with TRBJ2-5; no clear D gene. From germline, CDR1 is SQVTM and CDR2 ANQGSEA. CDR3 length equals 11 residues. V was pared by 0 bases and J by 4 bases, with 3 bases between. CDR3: CSVEDLETQYF. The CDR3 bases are TGCAGCGTTGAAGATCTAGAGACCCAGTACTTC. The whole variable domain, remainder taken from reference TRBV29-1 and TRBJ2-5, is SAVISQKPSRDICQRGTSLTIQCQVDSQVTMMFWYRQQPGQSLTLIATANQGSEATYESGFVIDKFPISRPNLTFSTLTVSNMSPEDSSIYLCSVEDLETQYFGPGTRLLVL.

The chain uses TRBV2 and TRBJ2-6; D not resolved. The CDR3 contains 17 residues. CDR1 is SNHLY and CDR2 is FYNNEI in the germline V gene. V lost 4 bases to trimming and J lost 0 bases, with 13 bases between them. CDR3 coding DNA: TGTGCCAGCAGTGCAAGGGTCCACGGCTCTGGGGCCAACGTCCTGACTTTC. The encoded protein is CASSARVHGSGANVLTF.

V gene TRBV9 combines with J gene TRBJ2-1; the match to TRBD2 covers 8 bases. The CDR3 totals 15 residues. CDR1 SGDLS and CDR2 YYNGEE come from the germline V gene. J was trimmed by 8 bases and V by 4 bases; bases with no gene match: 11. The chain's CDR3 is CASSPTGTSSYEQFF. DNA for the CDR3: TGTGCCAGCAGCCCTACCGGGACTAGTTCCTATGAGCAGTTCTTC.

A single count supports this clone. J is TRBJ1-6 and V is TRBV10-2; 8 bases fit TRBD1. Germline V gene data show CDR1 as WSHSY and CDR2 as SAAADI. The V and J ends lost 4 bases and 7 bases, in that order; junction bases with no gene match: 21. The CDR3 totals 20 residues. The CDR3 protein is CASSAGGWRQAPLRNSPLHF. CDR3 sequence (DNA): TGCGCCAGCAGTGCAGGGGGCTGGAGACAGGCCCCTTTGAGAAATTCACCCCTCCACTTT.

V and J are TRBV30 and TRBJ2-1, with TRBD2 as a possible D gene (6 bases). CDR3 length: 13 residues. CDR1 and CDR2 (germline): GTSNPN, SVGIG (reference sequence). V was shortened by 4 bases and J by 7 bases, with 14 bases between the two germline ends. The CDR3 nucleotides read TGTGCCTGGAATCCTTATCGGGGGAATGAGCAGTTCTTC. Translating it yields CAWNPYRGNEQFF. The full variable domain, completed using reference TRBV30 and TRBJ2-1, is SQTIHQWPATLVQPVGSPLSLECTVEGTSNPNLYWYRQAAGRGLQLLFYSVGIGQISSEVPQNLSASRPQDRQFILSSKKLLLSDSGFYLCAWNPYRGNEQFFGPGTRLTVL.

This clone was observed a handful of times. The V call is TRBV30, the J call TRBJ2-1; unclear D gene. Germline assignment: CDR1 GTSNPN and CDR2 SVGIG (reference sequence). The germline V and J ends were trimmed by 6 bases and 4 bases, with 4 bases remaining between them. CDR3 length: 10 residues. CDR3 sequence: CACLYNEQFF. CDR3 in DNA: TGTGCCTGCTTATACAATGAGCAGTTCTTC.

CDR3 sequence reads: CASKLQGGGTEAFF. CDR3 DNA: TGTGCCAGCAAACTTCAAGGCGGAGGAACTGAAGCTTTCTTT. This sequence joins TRBV27 and TRBJ1-1; no reliable D call. Trimming removed 7 bases from V and 5 bases from J, with 17 bases in between. The CDR3 consists of 14 residues. Per germline, CDR1 MNHEY and CDR2 SMNVEV (reference sequence).

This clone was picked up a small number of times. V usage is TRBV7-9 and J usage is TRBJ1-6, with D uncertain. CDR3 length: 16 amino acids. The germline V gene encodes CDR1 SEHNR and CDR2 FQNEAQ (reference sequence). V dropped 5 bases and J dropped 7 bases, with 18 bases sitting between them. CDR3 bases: TGTGCCAGCAGCCCGCAAGGACTTGGTTCCAATTCACCCCTCCACTTT. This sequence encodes CASSPQGLGSNSPLHF. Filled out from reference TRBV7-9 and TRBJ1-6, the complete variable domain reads DTGVSQNPRHKITKRGQNVTFRCDPISEHNRLYWYRQTLGQGPEFLTYFQNEAQLEKSRLLSDRFSAERPKGSFSTLEIQRTEQGDSAMYLCASSPQGLGSNSPLHFGNGTRLTVT.

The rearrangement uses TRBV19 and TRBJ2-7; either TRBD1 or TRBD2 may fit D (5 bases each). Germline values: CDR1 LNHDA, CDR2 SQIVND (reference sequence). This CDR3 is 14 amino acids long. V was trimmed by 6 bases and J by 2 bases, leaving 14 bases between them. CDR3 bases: TGTGCCAGTAGCTATGGGGACCCGACCTACGAGCAGTACTTC. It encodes CASSYGDPTYEQYF.

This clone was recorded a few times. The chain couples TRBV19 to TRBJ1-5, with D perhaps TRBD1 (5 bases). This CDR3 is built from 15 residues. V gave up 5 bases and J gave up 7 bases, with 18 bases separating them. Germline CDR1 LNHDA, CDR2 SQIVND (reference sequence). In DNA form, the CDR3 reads TGTGCCAGTAGTTTCACGACAGCTCGAAGACAGCCCCAGCATTTT. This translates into CASSFTTARRQPQHF.

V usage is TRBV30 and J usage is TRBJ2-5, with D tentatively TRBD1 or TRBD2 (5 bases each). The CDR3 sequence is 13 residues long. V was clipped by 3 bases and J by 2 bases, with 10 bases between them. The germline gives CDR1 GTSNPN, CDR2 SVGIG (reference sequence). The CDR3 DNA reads TGTGCCTGGAGCCCCGGGGCTCAAGAGACCCAGTACTTC. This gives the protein CAWSPGAQETQYF.

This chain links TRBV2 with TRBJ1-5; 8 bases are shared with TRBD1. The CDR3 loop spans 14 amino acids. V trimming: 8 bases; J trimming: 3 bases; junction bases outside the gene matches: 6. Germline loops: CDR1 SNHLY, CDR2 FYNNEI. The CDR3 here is CASETGAINQPQHF. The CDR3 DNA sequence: TGTGCCAGCGAGACAGGGGCCATCAATCAGCCCCAGCATTTT.

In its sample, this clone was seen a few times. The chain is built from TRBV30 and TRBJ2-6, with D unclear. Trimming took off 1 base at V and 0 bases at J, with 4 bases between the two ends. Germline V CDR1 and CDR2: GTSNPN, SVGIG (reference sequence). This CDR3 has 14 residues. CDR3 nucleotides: TGTGCCTGGAGTGGCTACTCTGGGGCCAACGTCCTGACTTTC. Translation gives CAWSGYSGANVLTF.

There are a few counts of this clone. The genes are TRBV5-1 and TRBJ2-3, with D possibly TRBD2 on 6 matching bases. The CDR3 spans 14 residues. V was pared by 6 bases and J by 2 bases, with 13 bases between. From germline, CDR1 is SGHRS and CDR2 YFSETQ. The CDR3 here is CASTALATTDTQYF. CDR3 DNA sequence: TGCGCCAGCACCGCACTAGCAACCACAGATACGCAGTATTTT.

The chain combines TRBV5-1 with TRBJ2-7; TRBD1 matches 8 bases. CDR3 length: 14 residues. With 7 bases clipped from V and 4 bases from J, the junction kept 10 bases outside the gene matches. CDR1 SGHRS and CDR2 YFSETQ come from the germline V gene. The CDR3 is CASGLRTGWYEQYF. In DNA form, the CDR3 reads TGCGCCAGCGGTCTCCGGACAGGGTGGTACGAGCAGTACTTC.

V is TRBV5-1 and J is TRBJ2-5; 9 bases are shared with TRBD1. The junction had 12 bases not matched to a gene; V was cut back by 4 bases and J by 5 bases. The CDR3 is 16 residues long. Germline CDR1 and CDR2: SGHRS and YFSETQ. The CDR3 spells CASSAYSGTGTETQYF. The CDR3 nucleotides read TGCGCCAGCAGCGCTTACTCCGGGACAGGGACCGAGACCCAGTACTTC.